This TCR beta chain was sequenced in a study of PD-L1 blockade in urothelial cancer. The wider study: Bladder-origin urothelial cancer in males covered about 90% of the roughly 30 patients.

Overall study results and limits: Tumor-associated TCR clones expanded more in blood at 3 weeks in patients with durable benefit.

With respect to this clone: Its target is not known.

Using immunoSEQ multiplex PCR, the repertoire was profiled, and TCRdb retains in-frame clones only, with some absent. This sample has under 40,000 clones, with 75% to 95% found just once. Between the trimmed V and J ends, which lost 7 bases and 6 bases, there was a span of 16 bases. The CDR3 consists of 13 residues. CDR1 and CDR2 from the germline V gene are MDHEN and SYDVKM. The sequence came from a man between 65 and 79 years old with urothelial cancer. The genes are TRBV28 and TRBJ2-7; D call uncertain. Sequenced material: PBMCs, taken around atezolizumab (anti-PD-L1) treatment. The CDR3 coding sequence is TGTGCCAGCATAAACCCCACTTTCCGCGAGCAGTACTTC. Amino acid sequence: CASINPTFREQYF.